This passage covers 2 T cell receptor beta chains from one sample sequenced in a study of OX40 agonist ivuxolimab in advanced cancers. Sequenced by immunoSEQ multiplex PCR; TCRdb stores in-frame clones only, minus some. The data hold 20,000 to 25,000 clones, with about 83% observed a single time. Sequenced material: CD4+ or CD8+ T cells sorted from blood, taken in a trial of the OX40 agonist ivuxolimab. The receptors here all came from an adult with an advanced solid tumor such as melanoma, head and neck, liver or kidney cancer.

This clone appeared once. This sequence joins TRBV5-6 and TRBJ1-2; 9 nucleotides agree with TRBD1. CDR1 is SGHDT and CDR2 is YYEEEE in the germline V gene. J lost 1 base, V lost 4 bases, and 8 bases had no gene match. The CDR3 length is 16 residues. The CDR3 DNA reads TGTGCCAGCAGCCAAGAACCGGGACAGGGTAACTATGGCTACACCTTC. This encodes CASSQEPGQGNYGYTF.

By share of the sample, this clone is hyperexpanded. The V and J genes are TRBV7-8 and TRBJ2-3, with 14 bases lining up with TRBD2. The CDR3 runs to 17 residues. Trimming took 4 bases from V and 2 from J; bases not matched to a gene: 5. Germline V lookup: CDR1 SGHVS, CDR2 FQNEAQ. The CDR3, as DNA: TGTGCCAGCAGCTACGGACTAGCGGGGGGTTTCACAGATACGCAGTATTTT. Translating it yields CASSYGLAGGFTDTQYF.